This T cell receptor beta chain stems from a study of CD8+ T cells in alopecia areata. Overall study: The drug, oral tofacitinib, was given to treated patients at 5 to 10 mg twice daily. Tofacitinib exposure lasted 6 to 18 months, followed by 6 months off drug. Study-wide points: Scalp and blood retained many expanded lesional clones during tofacitinib. Among patients, TCR sharing was less clear than in mice, a difference possibly due in part to HLA diversity in the patient population.

RNA extraction and reverse transcription yielded cDNA as sequencing template. Profiling relied on immunoSEQ multiplex PCR, and the TCRdb table lists in-frame clones only, not all of them. The sample holds approximately 210,000 clones, more than 55% seen once. Treatment given: oral pan-JAK inhibitor, 5-10 mg twice daily. Trimming left V 0 bases short and J 4 bases short, with 13 bases between. Germline V gene sequence: CDR1 LGHNA, CDR2 YSLEER. This CDR3 spans 16 amino acids. As for this clone: The antigen remains undetermined.

The specimen was CD4+ T cells sorted from blood, collected at week 44, from a patient treated with tofacitinib. The TCR comes from a human donor with alopecia areata. J is TRBJ1-5 and V is TRBV4-3; TRBD1 is a possible D gene (5 bases). The CDR3 loop is CASSQDPGRANQPQHF. In DNA, the CDR3 is TGCGCCAGCAGCCAAGATCCGGGCAGGGCGAATCAGCCCCAGCATTTT.